The 4 T cell receptor beta chains below all came from one sample that was sequenced in a study of T cell responses to AZD1222 COVID-19 vaccine (dated by TCRdb to the early 2020s). This specimen's time point label, per the study, means: about 28 days (+/-7) after the second vaccine dose. To prepare the library, the immunoSEQ multiplex PCR assay was applied. The table was pulled from immuneACCESS by TCRdb, which kept in-frame rearrangements only. Such tables lose some clones; where checked, under half of the loss comes from unresolved V genes, and the rest has no known cause. The sample table shows 150,000 to 160,000 clones, and 87% are seen once. About 9.8% of the sample rests with the top ten. Sequenced here: peripheral blood, sampled 28 days after the second AZD1222 dose. Every receptor here comes from an adult who received the AZD1222 COVID-19 vaccine.

The chain links TRBV5-6 to TRBJ2-2; D uncertain. CDR1 and CDR2 from the germline V gene are SGHDT and YYEEEE. V was shortened by 1 base and J by 3 bases, with 10 bases between the two germline ends. The CDR3 is 15 amino acids. The CDR3, as DNA: TGTGCCAGCAGCTTGTTAGGGCAGCACACCGGGGAGCTGTTTTTT. Translation: CASSLLGQHTGELFF.

This clone was seen once. This chain links TRBV5-1 with TRBJ2-3, with 9 bases matching TRBD1. The length of the CDR3 is 17 residues. The ends lost 0 bases at V and 5 bases at J; junction bases unmatched: 10. Germline-derived CDR1 and CDR2 are SGHRS and YFSETQ. CDR3 amino acids: CASSLAGGQGWGDTQYF. Here the CDR3 DNA reads TGCGCCAGCAGCTTGGCCGGGGGACAGGGTTGGGGAGATACGCAGTATTTT.

CDR3 in amino acids: CASSFGQGGTGELFF. CDR3 bases: TGTGCCAGCAGCTTCGGACAGGGAGGCACCGGGGAGCTGTTTTTT. This rearrangement joins TRBV6-6 to TRBJ2-2; 8 bases are a match to TRBD1. This CDR3 contains 15 residues. Germline CDR1 is MNHNY and CDR2 is SVGAGI (reference sequence). With V trimmed by 6 bases and J by 4 bases, 7 bases remained unmatched.

V usage is TRBV28 and J usage is TRBJ1-6, with D possibly being TRBD1 (5 bases). Trimming shortened V by 6 bases and J by 6 bases, and 12 bases separated the two germline ends. The V gene's germline CDR1 is MDHEN and CDR2 SYDVKM. The CDR3 is 14 residues long. The CDR3 DNA follows: TGTGCCAGCAGCGGGGGGGTTGGTAATTCACCCCTCCACTTT. This translates into CASSGGVGNSPLHF.